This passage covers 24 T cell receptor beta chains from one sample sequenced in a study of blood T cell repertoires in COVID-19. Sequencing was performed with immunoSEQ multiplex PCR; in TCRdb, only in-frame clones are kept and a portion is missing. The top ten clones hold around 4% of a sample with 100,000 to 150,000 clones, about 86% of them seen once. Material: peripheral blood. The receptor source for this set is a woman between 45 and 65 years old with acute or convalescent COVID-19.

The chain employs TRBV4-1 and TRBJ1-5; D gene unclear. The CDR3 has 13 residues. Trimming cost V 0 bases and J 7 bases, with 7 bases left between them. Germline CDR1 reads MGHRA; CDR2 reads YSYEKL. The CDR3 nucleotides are TGCGCCAGCAGCCAAGAAATACAGCAGCCCCAGCATTTT. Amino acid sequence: CASSQEIQQPQHF.

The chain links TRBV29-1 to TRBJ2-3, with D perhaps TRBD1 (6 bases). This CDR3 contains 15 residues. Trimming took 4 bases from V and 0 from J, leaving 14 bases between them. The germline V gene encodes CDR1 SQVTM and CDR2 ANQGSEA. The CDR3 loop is CSVGGQRSSTDTQYF. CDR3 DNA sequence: TGCAGCGTTGGGGGGCAGCGGAGTAGCACAGATACGCAGTATTTT.

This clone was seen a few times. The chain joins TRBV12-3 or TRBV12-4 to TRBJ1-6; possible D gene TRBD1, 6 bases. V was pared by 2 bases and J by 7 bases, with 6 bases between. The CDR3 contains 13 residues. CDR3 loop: CASSLTGNSPLHF. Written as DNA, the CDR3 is TGTGCCAGCAGTTTAACAGGGAATTCACCCCTCCACTTT.

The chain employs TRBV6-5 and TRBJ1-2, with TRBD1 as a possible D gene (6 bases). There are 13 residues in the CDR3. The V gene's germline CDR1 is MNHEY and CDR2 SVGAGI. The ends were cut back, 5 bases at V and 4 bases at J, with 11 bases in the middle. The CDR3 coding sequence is TGTGCCAGCAGTAACCGGGACATCTATGGCTACACCTTC. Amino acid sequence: CASSNRDIYGYTF.

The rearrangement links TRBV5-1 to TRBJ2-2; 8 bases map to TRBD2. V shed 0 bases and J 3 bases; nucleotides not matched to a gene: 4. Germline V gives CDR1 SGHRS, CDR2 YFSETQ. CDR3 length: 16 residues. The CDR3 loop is CASSLAGGTDTGELFF. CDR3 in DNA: TGCGCCAGCAGCTTGGCGGGAGGGACCGACACCGGGGAGCTGTTTTTT.

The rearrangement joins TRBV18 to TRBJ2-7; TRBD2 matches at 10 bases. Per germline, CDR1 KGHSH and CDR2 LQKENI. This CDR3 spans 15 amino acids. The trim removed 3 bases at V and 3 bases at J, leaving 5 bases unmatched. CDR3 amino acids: CASSPPGTSVYEQYF. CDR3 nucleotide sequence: TGTGCCAGCTCACCGCCCGGGACTAGCGTCTACGAGCAGTACTTC.

In DNA form, the CDR3 reads TGTGCCAGCAGCCAAGGGGGACAGGGGTATGGCTACACCTTC. This codes for CASSQGGQGYGYTF. This rearrangement joins TRBV3-1 (or the pseudogene TRBV3-2) to TRBJ1-2; 10 bases are a match to TRBD1. Germline values: CDR1 LGHDT, CDR2 YNNKEL (reference sequence). The length of the CDR3 is 14 residues. Germline trimming cut 1 base from V and 5 bases from J; bases unmatched to any gene: 1.

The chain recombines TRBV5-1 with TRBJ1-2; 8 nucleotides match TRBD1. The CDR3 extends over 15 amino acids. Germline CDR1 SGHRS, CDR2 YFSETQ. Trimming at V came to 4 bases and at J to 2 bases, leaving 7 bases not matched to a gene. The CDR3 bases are TGCGCCAGCAGCCAGAGGACAGGGCCCAACTATGGCTACACCTTC. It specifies CASSQRTGPNYGYTF. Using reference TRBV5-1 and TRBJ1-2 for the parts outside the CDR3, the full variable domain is KAGVTQTPRYLIKTRGQQVTLSCSPISGHRSVSWYQQTPGQGLQFLFEYFSETQRNKGNFPGRFSGRQFSNSRSEMNVSTLELGDSALYLCASSQRTGPNYGYTFGSGTRLTVV.

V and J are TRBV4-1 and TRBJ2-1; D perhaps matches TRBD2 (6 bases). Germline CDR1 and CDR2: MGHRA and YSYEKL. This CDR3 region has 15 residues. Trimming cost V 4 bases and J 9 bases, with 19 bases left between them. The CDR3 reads CASSRQPRDFAEQFF. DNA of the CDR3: TGCGCCAGCAGCCGGCAACCCCGGGACTTCGCTGAGCAGTTCTTC.

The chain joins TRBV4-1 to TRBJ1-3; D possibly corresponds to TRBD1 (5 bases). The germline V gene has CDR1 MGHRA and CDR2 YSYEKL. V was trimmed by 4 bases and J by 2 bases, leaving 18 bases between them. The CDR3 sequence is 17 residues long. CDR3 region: CASSRGTARGAGNTIYF. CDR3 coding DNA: TGCGCCAGCAGCCGAGGGACCGCGCGGGGGGCTGGAAACACCATATATTTT.

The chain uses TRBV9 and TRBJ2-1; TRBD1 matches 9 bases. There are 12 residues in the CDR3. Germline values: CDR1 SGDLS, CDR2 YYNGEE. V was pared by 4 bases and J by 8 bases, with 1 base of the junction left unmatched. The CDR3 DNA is TGTGCCAGCAGCTGGACAGGGGATGAGCAGTTCTTC. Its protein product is CASSWTGDEQFF.

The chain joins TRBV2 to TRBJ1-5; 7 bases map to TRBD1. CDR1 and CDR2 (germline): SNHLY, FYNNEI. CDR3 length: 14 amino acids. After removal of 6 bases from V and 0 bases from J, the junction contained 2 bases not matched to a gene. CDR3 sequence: CASRTGLSNQPQHF. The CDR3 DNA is TGTGCCAGCAGGACAGGGCTTAGCAATCAGCCCCAGCATTTT. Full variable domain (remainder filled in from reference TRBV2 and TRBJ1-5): EPEVTQTPSHQVTQMGQEVILRCVPISNHLYFYWYRQILGQKVEFLVSFYNNEISEKSEIFDDQFSVERPDGSNFTLKIRSTKLEDSAMYFCASRTGLSNQPQHFGDGTRLSIL.

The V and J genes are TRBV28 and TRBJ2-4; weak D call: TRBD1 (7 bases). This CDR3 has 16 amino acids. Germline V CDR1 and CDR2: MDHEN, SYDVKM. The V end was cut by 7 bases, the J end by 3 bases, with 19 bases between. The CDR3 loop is CASNPRTRGDKNIQYF. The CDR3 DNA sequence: TGTGCCAGCAATCCGAGGACCAGGGGGGACAAAAACATTCAGTACTTC.

The DNA of the CDR3 is TGTGCCAGCAGTTCCGGGACAGGGAAGTTCGATGAGCAGTTCTTC. This sequence encodes CASSSGTGKFDEQFF. V gene TRBV28 combines with J gene TRBJ2-1, with 9 bases aligning to TRBD1. The J segment lost 8 bases and the V segment lost 4 bases, leaving 9 bases of the junction unmatched. In germline, CDR1 is MDHEN, CDR2 SYDVKM. The CDR3 covers 15 residues.

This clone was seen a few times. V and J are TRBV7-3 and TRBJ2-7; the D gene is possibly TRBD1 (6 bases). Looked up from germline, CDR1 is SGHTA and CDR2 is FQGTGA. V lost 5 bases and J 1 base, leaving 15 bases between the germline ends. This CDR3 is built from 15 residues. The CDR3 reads CASSPQGHQSYEQYF. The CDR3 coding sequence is TGTGCCAGCAGCCCCCAGGGACATCAATCCTACGAGCAGTACTTC.

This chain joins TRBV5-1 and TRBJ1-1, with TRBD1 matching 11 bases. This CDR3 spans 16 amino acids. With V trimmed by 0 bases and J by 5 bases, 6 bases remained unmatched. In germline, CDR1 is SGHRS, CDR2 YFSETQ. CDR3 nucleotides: TGCGCCAGCAGCTTGGCCTTGGGACAGGGGGTGACTGAAGCTTTCTTT. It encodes CASSLALGQGVTEAFF.

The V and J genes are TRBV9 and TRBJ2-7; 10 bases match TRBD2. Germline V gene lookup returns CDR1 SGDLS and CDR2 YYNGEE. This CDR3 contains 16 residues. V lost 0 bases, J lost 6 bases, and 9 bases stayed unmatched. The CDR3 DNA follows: TGTGCCAGCAGCGTAGATCGAGCGGGAGGGCCCGGCGAGCAGTACTTC. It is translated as CASSVDRAGGPGEQYF.

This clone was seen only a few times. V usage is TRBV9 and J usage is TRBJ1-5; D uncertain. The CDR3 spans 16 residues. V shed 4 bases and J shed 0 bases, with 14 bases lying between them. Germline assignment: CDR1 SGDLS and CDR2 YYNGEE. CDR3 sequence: CASSRGGRDSNQPQHF. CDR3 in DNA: TGTGCCAGCAGCCGAGGAGGAAGAGATAGCAATCAGCCCCAGCATTTT.

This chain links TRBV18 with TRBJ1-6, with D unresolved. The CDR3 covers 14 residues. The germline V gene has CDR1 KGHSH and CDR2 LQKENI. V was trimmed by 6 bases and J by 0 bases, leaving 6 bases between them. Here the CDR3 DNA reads TGTGCCAGCTCGTGGAGCTCCTATAATTCACCCCTCCACTTT. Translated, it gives CASSWSSYNSPLHF.

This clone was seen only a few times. The CDR3 protein is CASSFGTSGGGETQYF. The CDR3 nucleotides read TGCGCCAGCAGCTTCGGGACTAGCGGGGGTGGTGAGACCCAGTACTTC. The J gene is TRBJ2-5, the V gene TRBV5-1; 14 bases are a match to TRBD2. The CDR3 runs to 16 residues. Germline V gene sequence: CDR1 SGHRS, CDR2 YFSETQ. The V and J ends lost 2 bases and 5 bases, in that order; junction bases with no gene match: 5.

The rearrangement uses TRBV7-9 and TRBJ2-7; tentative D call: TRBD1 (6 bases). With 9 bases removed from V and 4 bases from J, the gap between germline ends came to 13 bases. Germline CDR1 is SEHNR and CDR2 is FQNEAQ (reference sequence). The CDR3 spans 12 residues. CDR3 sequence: CASKGQGYEQYF. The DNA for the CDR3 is TGTGCCAGTAAAGGGCAGGGGTACGAGCAGTACTTC.

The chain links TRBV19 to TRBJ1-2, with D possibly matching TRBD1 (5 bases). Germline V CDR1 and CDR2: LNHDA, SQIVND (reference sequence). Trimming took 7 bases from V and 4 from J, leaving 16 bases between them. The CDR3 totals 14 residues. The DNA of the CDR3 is TGTGCCAGTACCATTGGGCCAGGGTTCTATGGCTACACCTTC. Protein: CASTIGPGFYGYTF.

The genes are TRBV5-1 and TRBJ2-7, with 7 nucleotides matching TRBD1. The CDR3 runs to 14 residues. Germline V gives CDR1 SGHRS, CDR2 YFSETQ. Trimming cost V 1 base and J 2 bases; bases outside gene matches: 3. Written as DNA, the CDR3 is TGCGCCAGCAGCTTGAGGGACAGAGCCTACGAGCAGTACTTC. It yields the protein CASSLRDRAYEQYF.

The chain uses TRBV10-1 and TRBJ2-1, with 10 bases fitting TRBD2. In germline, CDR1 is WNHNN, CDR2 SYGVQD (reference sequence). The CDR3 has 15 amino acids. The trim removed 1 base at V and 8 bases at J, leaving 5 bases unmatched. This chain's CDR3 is CASSEWSGGAYEQFF. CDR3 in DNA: TGCGCCAGCAGTGAGTGGAGCGGGGGGGCCTATGAGCAGTTCTTC.